This T cell receptor (beta chain) was recovered during a study of shared clonotypes between healthy human individuals. Per the authors' pipeline: ImmunoSEQ only sent back junction sequences with no quality scores, so filtering was done differently. Clones were read by immunoSEQ multiplex PCR, and TCRdb kept only the in-frame ones, dropping some. The D gene and trimming were derived from the DNA, and the V and J assignments and clone size from that table. Of 2 million to 2.5 million clones listed, approximately 95% are singletons. Donors were healthy HIV-negative adults without recently reported acute infections or vaccinations. The clonotype was recovered from a man between 18 and 29 years old in good health. Sequences were obtained from naive CD4+ T cells sorted from blood. Noted subset: CD45RA+ positively selected.

As DNA, the CDR3 is TGTGCCAGCTCACCCGGGAGAACTAGCGGGGGAGGCGAGCAGTACTTC. This encodes CASSPGRTSGGGEQYF. V usage is TRBV18 and J usage is TRBJ2-7; TRBD2 aligns across 11 bases. CDR1 and CDR2 from the germline V gene are KGHSH and LQKENI. V gave up 3 bases and J gave up 6 bases; unmatched junction bases: 10. This CDR3 is built from 16 residues.